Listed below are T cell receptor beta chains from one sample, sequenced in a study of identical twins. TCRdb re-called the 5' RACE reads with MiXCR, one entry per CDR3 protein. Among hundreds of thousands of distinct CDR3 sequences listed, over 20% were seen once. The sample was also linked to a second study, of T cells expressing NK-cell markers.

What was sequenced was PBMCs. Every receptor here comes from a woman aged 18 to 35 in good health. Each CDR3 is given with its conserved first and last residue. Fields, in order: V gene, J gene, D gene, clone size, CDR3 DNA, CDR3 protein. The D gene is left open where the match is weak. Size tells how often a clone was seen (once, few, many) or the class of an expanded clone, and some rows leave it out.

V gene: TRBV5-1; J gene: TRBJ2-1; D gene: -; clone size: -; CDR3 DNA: TGCGCCAGCAGCCTAAACTTCCGAGGTGATGAGCAGTTCTTC; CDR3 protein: CASSLNFRGDEQFF
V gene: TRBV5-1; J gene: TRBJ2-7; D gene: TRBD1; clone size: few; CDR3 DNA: TGCGCCAGTGCAGGGGGCAACTACGAGCAGTACTTC; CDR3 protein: CASAGGNYEQYF
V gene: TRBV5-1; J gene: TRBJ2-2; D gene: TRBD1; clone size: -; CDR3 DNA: TGCGCCAGCAAAGAGCCGGGACAGGGCGACACCGGGGAGCTGTTTTTT; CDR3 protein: CASKEPGQGDTGELFF
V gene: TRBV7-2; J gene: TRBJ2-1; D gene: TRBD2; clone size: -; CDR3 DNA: TGTGCCAGCAGCCGCCGCTATATGCGGGAGCGCTCCAATGAGCAGTTCTTC; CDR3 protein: CASSRRYMRERSNEQFF
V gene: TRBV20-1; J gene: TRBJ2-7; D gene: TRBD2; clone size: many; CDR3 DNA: TGCAGTGCTAGAGGTGGAGCGGGAGGGGGGTACGAGCAGTACTTC; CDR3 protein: CSARGGAGGGYEQYF
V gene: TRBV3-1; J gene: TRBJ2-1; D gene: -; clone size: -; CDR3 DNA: TGTGCCAGCAGCCAAGGCGGTGATGAGCAGTTCTTC; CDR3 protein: CASSQGGDEQFF
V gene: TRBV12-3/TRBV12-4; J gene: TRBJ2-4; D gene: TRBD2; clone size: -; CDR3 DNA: TGTGCCAGCAGTTTCGGGCGGGGGGGCCCCAAAAACATTCAGTACTTC; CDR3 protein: CASSFGRGGPKNIQYF
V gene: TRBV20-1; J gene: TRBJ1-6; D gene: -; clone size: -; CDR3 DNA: TGCAGTGCTGAGGGACATTTAGCTTCACCCCTCCACTTT; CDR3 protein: CSAEGHLASPLHF
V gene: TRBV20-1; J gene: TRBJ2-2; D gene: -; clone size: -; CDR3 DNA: TGCAGTGCCCTCCCTAGAAACACCGGGGAGCTGTTTTTT; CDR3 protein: CSALPRNTGELFF
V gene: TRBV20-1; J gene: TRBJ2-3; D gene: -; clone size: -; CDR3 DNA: TGCAGTGCTAGACGAGGGGTGACAGGAGATACGCAGTATTTT; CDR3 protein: CSARRGVTGDTQYF
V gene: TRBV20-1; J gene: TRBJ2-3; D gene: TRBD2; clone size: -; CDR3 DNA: TGCAGTGCTCCTTCTAGCGGGGGGGCCCCAGATACGCAGTATTTT; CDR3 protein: CSAPSSGGAPDTQYF
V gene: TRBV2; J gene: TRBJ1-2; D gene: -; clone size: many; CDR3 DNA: TGTGCCAGCAACTCCCGGGAACCCTATGGCTACACCTTC; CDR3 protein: CASNSREPYGYTF
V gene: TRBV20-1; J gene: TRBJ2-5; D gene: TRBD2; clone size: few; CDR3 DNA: TGCAGTGCTAGAGTCACTAGCGGGCCGGGAGAGACCCAGTACTTC; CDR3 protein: CSARVTSGPGETQYF
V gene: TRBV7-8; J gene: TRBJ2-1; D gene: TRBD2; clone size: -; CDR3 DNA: TGTGCCAGCAGCTCTACGCTGGCGGGGGGGATCTACAATGAGCAGTTCTTC; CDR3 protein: CASSSTLAGGIYNEQFF
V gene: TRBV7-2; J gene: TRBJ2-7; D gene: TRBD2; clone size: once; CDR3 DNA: TGTGCCAGCAGCTTTGTGACGGGAGGGCAGGTCGAGCAGTACTTC; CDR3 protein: CASSFVTGGQVEQYF
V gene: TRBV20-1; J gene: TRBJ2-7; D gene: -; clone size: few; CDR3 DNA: TGCAGTGCTGACAGACCCCCGTTCTACGAGCAGTACTTC; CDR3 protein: CSADRPPFYEQYF
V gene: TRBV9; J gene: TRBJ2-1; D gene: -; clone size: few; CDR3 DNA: TGTGCCAGCAGCGTAGAGTACCAACCCTACAATGAGCAGTTCTTC; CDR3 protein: CASSVEYQPYNEQFF
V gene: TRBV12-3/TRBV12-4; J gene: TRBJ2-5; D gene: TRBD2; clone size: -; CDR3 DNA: TGTGCCAGCAGTTTACTAGCGGGGGGGCCCCAAGAGACCCAGTACTTC; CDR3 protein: CASSLLAGGPQETQYF
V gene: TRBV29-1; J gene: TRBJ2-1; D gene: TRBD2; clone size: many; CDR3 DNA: TGCAGCGTTGCGGGAGCGGGGGGCTTATTGTACAATGAGCAGTTCTTC; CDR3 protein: CSVAGAGGLLYNEQFF
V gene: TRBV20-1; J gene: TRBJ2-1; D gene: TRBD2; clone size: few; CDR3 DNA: TGCAGTGGTTCGAGGACTAGCGTCTATGAGCAGTTCTTC; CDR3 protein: CSGSRTSVYEQFF
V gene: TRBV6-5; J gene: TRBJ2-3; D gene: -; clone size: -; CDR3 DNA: TGTGCCAGCAGTTACTCGAGTAAGGGGGGGTTTGGAGATACGCAGTATTTT; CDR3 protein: CASSYSSKGGFGDTQYF
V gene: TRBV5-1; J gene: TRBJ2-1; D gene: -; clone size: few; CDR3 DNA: TGCGCCAGCTGTATCGGCGGAGGCTCCTACAATGAGCAGTTCTTC; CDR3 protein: CASCIGGGSYNEQFF
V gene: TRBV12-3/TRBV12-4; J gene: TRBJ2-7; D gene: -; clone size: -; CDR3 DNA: TGTACCAGCAGTTTGAGTACCTTTCGGGGTAGATCGCGAAACTACGAGCAGTACTTC; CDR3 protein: CTSSLSTFRGRSRNYEQYF
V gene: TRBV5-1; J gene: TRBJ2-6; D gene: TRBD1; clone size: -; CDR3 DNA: TGCGCCAGCAGCCCGACCGAGACAGGGCCTGGGGCCAACGTCCTGACTTTC; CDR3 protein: CASSPTETGPGANVLTF